A single TCR beta chain is shown here with its context. Its antigen is still unknown. TCRdb reprocessed the 5' RACE reads via MiXCR and lists one record per CDR3 protein. The profile shows 200,000 to 250,000 distinct CDR3 sequences, approximately 10% of them singletons. The CDR3 spans 15 residues. In germline, CDR1 is KGHSH, CDR2 LQKENI. V dropped 6 bases and J dropped 4; count of bases not matched to a gene: 8. The data originate from a study of T-cell memory formation after mild COVID-19. Findings of the study overall: The authors left the SARS-CoV-2 specificity of second-wave clones peaking on day 37 unconfirmed. The study detected some responding clones in pre-infection memory, suggesting cross-reactive memory joined.

This chain connects TRBV18 to TRBJ2-3; 9 bases agree with TRBD1. The clonotype originates from a man younger than 35 who had mild COVID-19 (a few samples of this study predate the infection). Cell type and time point are not known. The sequenced sample was PBMCs or a T cell subset sorted from them (not recorded which). As DNA, the CDR3 is TGTGCCAGCTCGCCCCCGGGACAGGGTTCAGATACGCAGTATTTT. This encodes CASSPPGQGSDTQYF.